This T cell receptor beta chain was profiled in a study of spatial heterogeneity in lung cancer. Documented time point: blood at routine non-recurrence follow-up after resection. No cell sorting; template was whole RNA from tumor, lung tissue or PBMC. Germline CDR1 reads MGHRA; CDR2 reads YSYEKL. The V end was cut by 3 bases, the J end by 2 bases, with 16 bases between. CDR3 length: 16 residues. MiXCR, applied by TCRdb to the 5' RACE reads, yields one record per CDR3 protein. Of some 54,000 distinct CDR3 sequences detected, more than 6.5% appear once; the ten largest clones hold over 30%. The table lists this clonotype with a count of one.

This sample comprised PBMCs, obtained at follow-up. This rearrangement joins TRBV4-1 to TRBJ2-5; TRBD1 is a possible D gene (6 bases). The sequence came from a female donor with early-stage non-small cell lung cancer. Here the CDR3 DNA reads TGCGCCAGCAGCCAGTATCCCGGACAGAAACAAGAGACCCAGTACTTC. Protein sequence: CASSQYPGQKQETQYF.